One and the same sample provided the 18 T cell receptor beta chains below, sequenced in a study of blood T cell repertoires in COVID-19. Sequencing used immunoSEQ multiplex PCR; TCRdb keeps in-frame clones, though not all of them. The sample shows roughly 200,000 clones, 85% to 90% of them seen only once. Sequencing used peripheral blood. These receptor sequences come from a young man with active or convalescent COVID-19.

The genes are TRBV3-1 (or the pseudogene TRBV3-2) and TRBJ1-2, with 9 nucleotides matching TRBD1. J lost 4 bases, V lost 4 bases, and 4 bases had no gene match. The CDR3 runs 14 residues. Germline CDR1 reads LGHDT; CDR2 reads YNNKEL (reference sequence). CDR3 bases: TGTGCCAGCAGCCCACAGGGGGCTGTCTATGGCTACACCTTC. As protein: CASSPQGAVYGYTF.

This sequence joins TRBV6-6 and TRBJ2-1, with D tentatively TRBD1 (6 bases). The ends were cut back, 2 bases at V and 9 bases at J, with 17 bases in the middle. The germline CDR1 and CDR2 sequences are MNHNY and SVGAGI (reference sequence). The CDR3 has 15 amino acids. The chain's CDR3 is CASSYRTPPRGEQFF. In DNA form, the CDR3 reads TGTGCCAGCAGTTACCGTACGCCCCCCAGGGGTGAGCAGTTCTTC.

The chain is built from TRBV2 and TRBJ2-7; 7 nucleotides agree with TRBD2. The CDR3 has 12 amino acids. V dropped 6 bases and J dropped 5; count of bases not matched to a gene: 4. Germline CDR1 and CDR2: SNHLY and FYNNEI. The CDR3 reads CASRTSIHEQYF. For the CDR3, the DNA is TGTGCCAGCAGGACTAGCATCCACGAGCAGTACTTC.

The chain has TRBV14 and TRBJ2-1; 8 bases are shared with TRBD1. Germline V gene lookup returns CDR1 SGHDN and CDR2 FVKESK. The CDR3 spans 14 residues. The junction had 8 bases not matched to a gene; V was cut back by 6 bases and J by 7 bases. Here the CDR3 DNA reads TGTGCCAGCAGACCCTGGACAGGGAGGAATGAGCAGTTCTTC. Translated: CASRPWTGRNEQFF.

The J gene is TRBJ1-2, the V gene TRBV3-1 (or the pseudogene TRBV3-2); D might be TRBD1 (5 bases). Looked up from germline, CDR1 is LGHDT and CDR2 is YNNKEL (reference sequence). V dropped 0 bases and J dropped 8 bases, with 13 bases sitting between them. The CDR3 has 14 residues. DNA for the CDR3: TGTGCCAGCAGCCAAGATAGCCGACAGTCAGGCTACACCTTC. The encoded protein is CASSQDSRQSGYTF.

The chain combines TRBV5-4 with TRBJ2-2, with 7 bases that match TRBD1. Per the germline V gene, CDR1 is SGHNT and CDR2 is YYREEE (reference sequence). Trimming at V came to 4 bases and at J to 7 bases, leaving 7 bases not matched to a gene. There are 14 residues in the CDR3. CDR3: CASSKTGVHGELFF. CDR3 DNA: TGTGCCAGCAGCAAAACAGGGGTCCACGGGGAGCTGTTTTTT.

The rearrangement links TRBV5-4 to TRBJ2-1, with 7 bases identical to TRBD1. Per the germline V gene, CDR1 is SGHNT and CDR2 is YYREEE (reference sequence). V lost 4 bases, J lost 4 bases, and 11 bases stayed unmatched. The CDR3 has 16 residues. The CDR3 coding sequence is TGTGCCAGCAGCCCGCCCGGCAGGGGGTATTACAATGAGCAGTTCTTC. As protein: CASSPPGRGYYNEQFF.

Written as DNA, the CDR3 is TGTGCCAGCAGTGCTCAGGGTATCACTGAAGCTTTCTTT. Its translation is CASSAQGITEAFF. J is TRBJ1-1 and V is TRBV2, with D tentatively TRBD1 (5 bases). Germline CDR1 SNHLY, CDR2 FYNNEI. V lost 4 bases, J lost 4 bases, and 10 bases lay in between. This CDR3 region has 13 residues.

The V call is TRBV27, the J call TRBJ2-5; a possible D gene is TRBD2 (7 bases). Germline V CDR1 and CDR2: MNHEY, SMNVEV (reference sequence). The V end was cut by 2 bases, the J end by 7 bases, with 14 bases between. CDR3 length equals 14 residues. The DNA of the CDR3 is TGTGCCAGCAGTTTACGGGGGGCAATGGGGACCCAGTACTTC. Translated, it gives CASSLRGAMGTQYF.

This rearrangement joins TRBV9 to TRBJ1-4; the D gene is possibly TRBD1 (6 bases). The CDR3 has 16 residues. From germline, CDR1 is SGDLS and CDR2 YYNGEE. V lost 4 bases to trimming and J lost 7 bases, with 20 bases between them. The CDR3 spells CASSPTGGGGSEKLFF. The CDR3, as DNA: TGTGCCAGCAGCCCCACCGGGGGCGGGGGGAGTGAAAAACTGTTTTTT.

This clone occurred once. The gene calls are TRBV2 and TRBJ1-1; maybe TRBD1 (6 bases). Germline V gene sequence: CDR1 SNHLY, CDR2 FYNNEI. The CDR3 runs to 14 residues. Trimming removed 3 bases at V and 5 bases at J, with 13 bases between. Written as DNA, the CDR3 is TGTGCCAGCAGTGACCCAGGGGCGCGGACTGAAGCTTTCTTT. Translating gives CASSDPGARTEAFF.

This chain joins TRBV27 and TRBJ1-6, with D perhaps matching TRBD1 (6 bases). Germline values: CDR1 MNHEY, CDR2 SMNVEV (reference sequence). V was trimmed by 4 bases and J by 8 bases, leaving 9 bases between them. The CDR3 extends over 13 amino acids. For the CDR3, the DNA is TGTGCCAGCAGTTACAGGGTGTATTCACCCCTCCACTTT. Encoded protein: CASSYRVYSPLHF.

This clone appeared a single time. V is TRBV3-1 (or the pseudogene TRBV3-2) and J is TRBJ2-3, with 8 bases identical to TRBD2. Germline V gene sequence: CDR1 LGHDT, CDR2 YNNKEL (reference sequence). The CDR3 is made up of 16 amino acids. After removal of 1 base from V and 4 bases from J, the junction contained 7 bases not matched to a gene. The CDR3 here is CASSQVRGGSADTQYF. The CDR3 region has the DNA TGTGCCAGCAGCCAAGTCCGGGGGGGAAGTGCAGATACGCAGTATTTT.

The chain recombines TRBV7-2 with TRBJ2-1; the match to TRBD2 covers 9 bases. In germline, CDR1 is SGHTA, CDR2 FQGNSA. The CDR3 contains 19 residues. Losses at the gene ends were 1 base for V and 3 bases for J; bases not matched to a gene: 13. In DNA form, the CDR3 reads TGTGCCAGCAGCTTAGACTCTGTGGCTAGCGGGGACGTCTACAATGAGCAGTTCTTC. Protein sequence: CASSLDSVASGDVYNEQFF. The variable domain in full, with the rest retrieved from reference TRBV7-2 and TRBJ2-1, is GAGVSQSPSNKVTEKGKDVELRCDPISGHTALYWYRQSLGQGLEFLIYFQGNSAPDKSGLPSDRFSAERTGGSVSTLTIQRTQQEDSAVYLCASSLDSVASGDVYNEQFFGPGTRLTVL.

This rearrangement joins TRBV11-1 to TRBJ2-1, with 8 bases matching TRBD1. Germline V gives CDR1 SGHAT, CDR2 FQDESV (reference sequence). The J segment lost 1 base and the V segment lost 5 bases, leaving 4 bases of the junction unmatched. The length of the CDR3 is 15 residues. The CDR3 loop reads CASSQDRVSYNEQFF. For the CDR3, the DNA is TGTGCCAGCAGCCAGGACAGGGTTTCCTACAATGAGCAGTTCTTC.

This rearrangement joins TRBV11-3 to TRBJ1-1; possible D gene TRBD1, 6 bases. In germline, CDR1 is SGHNT, CDR2 YENEEA. V lost 5 bases and J lost 2, with 12 bases in between. The length of the CDR3 is 14 residues. The CDR3 region has the DNA TGTGCCAGCAGCCCCAGACAGGCAAACACTGAAGCTTTCTTT. Protein product: CASSPRQANTEAFF.

The CDR3 region is CASRQGQYTEAFF. CDR3 nucleotides: TGTGCCAGCAGGCAGGGACAATACACTGAAGCTTTCTTT. The gene calls are TRBV6-5 and TRBJ1-1, with a weak D call TRBD1 (6 bases). CDR1 and CDR2 from the germline V gene are MNHEY and SVGAGI. This CDR3 has 13 residues. Trimming removed 6 bases from V and 3 bases from J, with 11 bases in between.

The chain uses TRBV5-4 and TRBJ1-1; perhaps TRBD1 as D (6 bases). The germline V gene has CDR1 SGHNT and CDR2 YYREEE (reference sequence). Trimming cost V 4 bases and J 4 bases, with 8 bases left between them. The CDR3 extends over 12 amino acids. This CDR3 reads CASSLTGTEAFF. The CDR3 nucleotides read TGTGCCAGCAGCCTGACAGGCACTGAAGCTTTCTTT.